Shown below are 14 T cell receptor beta chains from a single sample sequenced in a study of beta chain features in type 1 diabetes (dated by TCRdb to 2017 to 2018). Library preparation was by the immunoSEQ multiplex PCR assay. The High Capacity cDNA Reverse Transcription Kit was used to reverse transcribe all of the isolated RNA, meaning that expressed TCRB transcripts were what got sequenced. In TCRdb, the immuneACCESS table is reduced to in-frame sequences with V and J assigned. These tables do not hold every clone; where another copy was compared, an unresolved V gene accounts for under half, and the others remain unexplained. The table for this sample lists about 110,000 clones; 40% of them were counted only once. Together, the top ten hold less than 0.08% of the sample. The sequenced sample was stem cell memory CD4+ T cells from blood. According to the study, the label for this sample's cell subset or site signals: stem cell-like memory CD4+ T cells. These receptors all stem from a woman aged 18-29 years in good health.

The rearrangement links TRBV27 to TRBJ2-1, with TRBD2 matching over 7 bases. This CDR3 contains 16 residues. J gave up 7 bases and V 5 bases, and 14 bases lay outside the gene matches. Germline loops: CDR1 MNHEY, CDR2 SMNVEV (reference sequence). CDR3 amino acids: CASSTSPFGGRNEQFF. The CDR3 DNA is TGTGCCAGCAGTACAAGTCCTTTCGGGGGGAGGAATGAGCAGTTCTTC.

The CDR3 bases are TGTGCCAGCAGCTTTACTTTCTATGGCTACACCTTC. This translates into CASSFTFYGYTF. This chain connects TRBV28 to TRBJ1-2, with unresolved D. The germline V and J ends were trimmed by 6 bases and 4 bases, with 9 bases remaining between them. Germline CDR1 is MDHEN and CDR2 is SYDVKM. The CDR3 totals 12 residues.

This chain connects TRBV28 to TRBJ1-2; 9 bases align to TRBD1. Trimming removed 7 bases from V and 4 bases from J; junction bases left unmatched: 7. The germline gives CDR1 MDHEN, CDR2 SYDVKM. This CDR3 has 14 amino acids. CDR3 protein: CASTPGDRAYGYTF. The CDR3 DNA reads TGTGCCAGCACCCCCGGGGACAGGGCCTATGGCTACACCTTC.

This clone was detected only a few times. The rearrangement links TRBV30 to TRBJ2-1; TRBD2 matches at 13 bases. This CDR3 comprises 13 residues. Unmatched junction bases numbered 4, after V lost 4 bases and J lost 10 bases. Germline CDR1 reads GTSNPN; CDR2 reads SVGIG (reference sequence). The CDR3 loop reads CAWTGLAGKEQFF. CDR3 nucleotide sequence: TGTGCCTGGACGGGACTAGCGGGAAAAGAGCAGTTCTTC.

The genes are TRBV9 and TRBJ2-5; no clear D gene. V was cut by 0 bases and J by 5 bases, with 5 bases left in between. The CDR3 runs to 12 residues. CDR1 is SGDLS, CDR2 YYNGEE, per germline. CDR3 residues: CASSVGPETQYF. In DNA, the CDR3 is TGTGCCAGCAGCGTAGGGCCCGAGACCCAGTACTTC.

The V gene is TRBV5-1, the J gene TRBJ2-5, with TRBD2 as a possible D gene (5 bases). In germline, CDR1 is SGHRS, CDR2 YFSETQ. V lost 3 bases to trimming and J lost 7 bases, with 7 bases between them. This CDR3 has 11 residues. CDR3 sequence: CASSSEGTQYF. For the CDR3, the DNA is TGCGCCAGCAGCTCCGAGGGGACCCAGTACTTC.

The chain uses TRBV5-6 and TRBJ2-1; TRBD2 agrees at 8 bases. Germline CDR1 is SGHDT and CDR2 is YYEEEE. J gave up 7 bases and V 0 bases, and 12 bases lay outside the gene matches. CDR3 length: 17 amino acids. CDR3 loop: CASSLAVGGLVLNEQFF. CDR3 DNA: TGTGCCAGCAGCTTGGCCGTCGGGGGACTAGTATTAAATGAGCAGTTCTTC.

The sample holds a few counts of this clone. This chain joins TRBV9 and TRBJ1-2, with D perhaps matching TRBD1 (6 bases). CDR3 size: 17 residues. Germline CDR1 is SGDLS and CDR2 is YYNGEE. Trimming removed 3 bases from V and 1 base from J, with 19 bases in between. This CDR3 reads CASSETGALTLNYGYTF. The CDR3 DNA follows: TGTGCCAGCAGCGAGACAGGAGCACTAACCCTTAACTATGGCTACACCTTC.

The chain employs TRBV9 and TRBJ2-3; TRBD2 matches at 15 bases. The CDR3 spans 16 residues. V trimming: 4 bases; J trimming: 5 bases; junction bases outside the gene matches: 5. Germline values: CDR1 SGDLS, CDR2 YYNGEE. The CDR3 sequence: CASSSGLAGGVDTQYF. DNA of the CDR3: TGTGCCAGCAGCTCGGGACTAGCGGGAGGAGTAGATACGCAGTATTTT.

The rearrangement uses TRBV27 and TRBJ2-7; tentative D call: TRBD2 (5 bases). This CDR3 region has 16 residues. Per the germline V gene, CDR1 is MNHEY and CDR2 is SMNVEV (reference sequence). Trimming left V 7 bases short and J 6 bases short, with 25 bases between. CDR3: CASTPSKRISGLEQYF. CDR3 DNA sequence: TGTGCCAGCACTCCCTCAAAGAGGATTTCCGGACTCGAGCAGTACTTC.

V gene TRBV18 combines with J gene TRBJ2-5; D possibly corresponds to TRBD2 (5 bases). The CDR3 sequence is 13 residues long. The V end was cut by 2 bases, the J end by 3 bases, with 7 bases between. CDR1 KGHSH and CDR2 LQKENI come from the germline V gene. The CDR3 DNA follows: TGTGCCAGCTCACCAATCGGGGAAGAGACCCAGTACTTC. Its translation is CASSPIGEETQYF.

This clone was counted a few times. The rearrangement links TRBV30 to TRBJ1-5; tentative D call: TRBD1 (5 bases). The CDR3 has 19 residues. Germline CDR1 GTSNPN, CDR2 SVGIG (reference sequence). V was trimmed by 5 bases and J by 1 base, leaving 27 bases between them. The CDR3 sequence is CAWAIRDSKVPLSNQPQHF. The CDR3 bases are TGTGCCTGGGCGATCCGGGACTCCAAGGTCCCCTTAAGCAATCAGCCCCAGCATTTT.

The J gene is TRBJ2-3, the V gene TRBV6-6, with 8 nucleotides matching TRBD2. In germline, CDR1 is MNHNY, CDR2 SVGAGI (reference sequence). This CDR3 is 15 amino acids long. Trimming at V came to 2 bases and at J to 1 base, leaving 2 bases not matched to a gene. CDR3 DNA: TGTGCCAGCAGTTACGTGCGGGAGGGCACAGATACGCAGTATTTT. This encodes CASSYVREGTDTQYF.

The chain has TRBV6-5 and TRBJ2-7, with 12 bases matching TRBD2. This CDR3 region has 15 residues. In germline, CDR1 is MNHEY, CDR2 SVGAGI. V lost 6 bases and J lost 0; bases outside the gene matches: 3. The CDR3 protein is CASRRTSGTSYEQYF. CDR3 sequence (DNA): TGTGCCAGCAGACGGACTAGCGGGACCTCCTACGAGCAGTACTTC.